Following are 22 T cell receptor beta chains from one sample sequenced in a study of blood T cells in healthy people across ages. Sample-barcoded 5' priming and a J-beta primer mix drove a second PCR of roughly 6 to 12 cycles. TCRdb re-derived calls from the 5' RACE reads in MiXCR, one entry per CDR3 protein. The sample shows approximately 1.5 million distinct CDR3 sequences, 30% to 40% of them seen only once. Sequenced material: blood. The receptors derive from a woman aged 25 to 39 in good health.

In this sample, this clonotype turned up many times. The chain carries TRBV10-3 and TRBJ2-5, with D unresolved. Germline V gene sequence: CDR1 ENHRY, CDR2 SYGVKD. V was trimmed by 0 bases and J by 0 bases, leaving 8 bases between them. The CDR3 consists of 15 residues. As DNA, the CDR3 is TGTGCCATCAGTGAGTCGAGTCGGAACCAAGAGACCCAGTACTTC. Protein: CAISESSRNQETQYF.

This clonotype was detected only once. The V and J genes are TRBV28 and TRBJ2-7, with 9 bases fitting TRBD2. Germline V gene lookup returns CDR1 MDHEN and CDR2 SYDVKM. With V trimmed by 7 bases and J by 4 bases, 11 bases remained unmatched. The CDR3 extends over 15 amino acids. The CDR3 coding sequence is TGTGCCAGCACCACGGCGGGGGGGCAGGTTTACGAGCAGTACTTC. It translates to CASTTAGGQVYEQYF.

This chain connects TRBV5-5 to TRBJ2-5, with 8 bases aligning to TRBD1. Germline CDR1 SGHKS, CDR2 YYEKEE (reference sequence). The length of the CDR3 is 16 residues. V lost 4 bases, J lost 5 bases, and 13 bases stayed unmatched. CDR3 sequence reads: CASSTPTGAVQETQYF. The CDR3 nucleotides read TGTGCCAGCAGCACACCGACAGGGGCGGTACAGGAGACCCAGTACTTC.

The genes are TRBV11-2 and TRBJ2-3; D is undetermined. Deletions cut 3 bases from V and 4 bases from J, with 11 bases between. Germline CDR1 SGHAT, CDR2 FQNNGV. CDR3 size: 14 residues. CDR3 sequence: CASSFRQRPDTQYF. CDR3 in DNA: TGTGCCAGCAGCTTTCGGCAACGCCCAGATACGCAGTATTTT. The entire variable domain, with the rest obtained from reference TRBV11-2 and TRBJ2-3, is as follows: EAGVAQSPRYKIIEKRQSVAFWCNPISGHATLYWYQQILGQGPKLLIQFQNNGVVDDSQLPKDRFSAERLKGVDSTLKIQPAKLEDSAVYLCASSFRQRPDTQYFGPGTRLTVL.

This clonotype was seen at least ten times. V is TRBV6-5 and J is TRBJ1-2; 7 bases map to TRBD1. Germline-derived CDR1 and CDR2 are MNHEY and SVGAGI. V shed 6 bases, J shed 1 base, and the junction held 2 bases outside the gene matches. The CDR3 loop spans 13 amino acids. The CDR3 loop is CASRRGLNYGYTF. CDR3 coding DNA: TGTGCCAGCAGGAGGGGGCTTAACTATGGCTACACCTTC.

A word on this clonotype: At one end the junction does not follow the germline gene, possibly because of a read error. V usage is TRBV20-1 and J usage is TRBJ2-1; possibly TRBD2 for D (6 bases). Germline V CDR1 and CDR2: DFQATT, SNEGSKA (reference sequence). There are 16 residues in the CDR3. The CDR3 region is CCAPPPHGGSYNEQFF. CDR3 DNA sequence: TGCTGTGCCCCGCCTCCTCACGGGGGTTCTTACAATGAGCAGTTCTTC.

The chain is built from TRBV20-1 and TRBJ2-3; a weak D match, TRBD1 (5 bases). With the DNA end fitting TRBJ1-5 better, the J assignment may be wrong. CDR1 is DFQATT, CDR2 SNEGSKA, per germline (reference sequence). The CDR3 is made up of 12 amino acids. Written as DNA, the CDR3 is TGCAGTGCCCGGGGGGGGTTTACGCCCCAGCATTTT. Translation: CSARGGFTPQHF.

The chain joins TRBV3-1 to TRBJ1-5, with D tentatively TRBD1 (5 bases). The CDR3 totals 16 residues. CDR1 is LGHDT, CDR2 YNNKEL, per germline (reference sequence). V was trimmed by 8 bases and J by 2 bases, leaving 19 bases between them. In DNA, the CDR3 is TGTGCCAGCGGTATCTGTAGGGGATTTGGCAATCAGCCCCAGCATTTT. Protein: CASGICRGFGNQPQHF. Full variable domain (outside the CDR3, taken from reference TRBV3-1 and TRBJ1-5): DTAVSQTPKYLVTQMGNDKSIKCEQNLGHDTMYWYKQDSKKFLKIMFSYNNKELIINETVPNRFSPKSPDKAHLNLHINSLELGDSAVYFCASGICRGFGNQPQHFGDGTRLSIL.

CDR3 nucleotide sequence: TGTGCCAGCAGTTTTTCCCCGGGTTGGGATTCACCCCTCCACTTT. It translates to CASSFSPGWDSPLHF. The chain joins TRBV28 to TRBJ1-6; unclear D gene. The CDR3 is 15 amino acids. The V and J ends lost 3 bases and 8 bases respectively, with 14 bases between them. CDR1 and CDR2 from the germline V gene are MDHEN and SYDVKM.

This clonotype was seen only a few times. The junction shows a germline mismatch at one end, possibly a read error. The CDR3 protein is CASSAKEDRAGANVLTF. The CDR3 DNA reads TGCGCCAGCAGCGCCAAAGAAGACAGGGCTGGGGCCAATGTCCTGACTTTC. The rearrangement joins TRBV5-1 to TRBJ2-6; 7 bases fit TRBD1. CDR3 length equals 17 residues. Per the germline V gene, CDR1 is SGHRS and CDR2 is YFSETQ.

The genes are TRBV2 and TRBJ2-1; D not resolved. The last part of the DNA fits TRBJ2-7 better; the J call may be wrong. The CDR3 runs to 13 residues. CDR1 SNHLY and CDR2 FYNNEI come from the germline V gene. The CDR3 loop reads CATVADEYNEQYF. The CDR3 DNA sequence: TGTGCCACCGTGGCAGATGAATACAATGAGCAGTACTTC.

Ten or more counts support this clonotype. The CDR3: CSVEGQASYGYTF. The DNA of the CDR3 is TGCAGCGTTGAGGGACAGGCCTCCTATGGCTACACCTTC. The chain links TRBV29-1 to TRBJ1-2; TRBD1 aligns across 8 bases. Germline-derived CDR1 and CDR2 are SQVTM and ANQGSEA. The CDR3 loop spans 13 amino acids. Trimming cost V 3 bases and J 4 bases; bases outside gene matches: 4.

This clonotype was observed at least ten times. The chain carries TRBV10-3 and TRBJ2-5, with 11 bases fitting TRBD2. The CDR3 is 17 amino acids. J gave up 4 bases and V 7 bases, and 14 bases lay outside the gene matches. Per the germline V gene, CDR1 is ENHRY and CDR2 is SYGVKD. CDR3 in amino acids: CAIKTPTSGISGETQYF. The CDR3 region has the DNA TGTGCCATCAAGACCCCGACTAGCGGGATTTCAGGAGAGACCCAGTACTTC.

This chain joins TRBV5-1 and TRBJ2-7, with TRBD1 as a possible D gene (6 bases). The V gene lost 4 bases and the J gene lost 4 bases, with 15 bases spanning the gap. This CDR3 comprises 14 residues. Germline V gene lookup returns CDR1 SGHRS and CDR2 YFSETQ. The CDR3 sequence: CASSPSDRPYEQYF. For the CDR3, the DNA is TGCGCCAGCAGCCCCTCGGACAGACCTTACGAGCAGTACTTC.

There are a few counts of this clonotype. The V call is TRBV29-1, the J call TRBJ2-7, with D possibly being TRBD1 (6 bases). V was cut by 1 base and J by 3 bases, with 13 bases left in between. CDR1 and CDR2 from the germline V gene are SQVTM and ANQGSEA. The CDR3 extends over 14 amino acids. CDR3 amino acids: CSVEGRGQNYEQYF. DNA for the CDR3: TGCAGCGTTGAAGGGAGAGGACAGAACTACGAGCAGTACTTC.

The CDR3 DNA sequence: TGTGCCAGCTCACCGTGGGGCAGCGGGGGGCCCCAAGAGACCCAGTACTTC. Its protein product is CASSPWGSGGPQETQYF. The chain couples TRBV18 to TRBJ2-5, with 9 bases lining up with TRBD2. Trimming removed 3 bases from V and 1 base from J; junction bases left unmatched: 9. The CDR3 is 17 amino acids. The germline V gene encodes CDR1 KGHSH and CDR2 LQKENI. Together with reference TRBV18 and TRBJ2-5, the CDR3 gives the full variable domain: NAGVMQNPRHLVRRRGQEARLRCSPMKGHSHVYWYRQLPEEGLKFMVYLQKENIIDESGMPKERFSAEFPKEGPSILRIQQVVRGDSAAYFCASSPWGSGGPQETQYFGPGTRLLVL.

V is TRBV30 and J is TRBJ2-7; D remains ambiguous. Germline CDR1 is GTSNPN and CDR2 is SVGIG (reference sequence). This CDR3 region has 11 residues. Trimming took off 3 bases at V and 2 bases at J, with 5 bases between the two ends. The CDR3 DNA follows: TGTGCCTGGAGCGCGGCCTACGAGCAGTACTTC. This translates into CAWSAAYEQYF. Full variable domain (remainder filled in from reference TRBV30 and TRBJ2-7): SQTIHQWPATLVQPVGSPLSLECTVEGTSNPNLYWYRQAAGRGLQLLFYSVGIGQISSEVPQNLSASRPQDRQFILSSKKLLLSDSGFYLCAWSAAYEQYFGPGTRLTVT.

As to this clonotype: At one end the junction does not follow the germline gene, possibly because of a read error. The chain recombines TRBV5-1 with TRBJ2-1; no firm D call. The CDR3 is 13 residues long. Looked up from germline, CDR1 is SGHRS and CDR2 is YFSETQ. CDR3 in amino acids: CASSTSTYNEQFF. CDR3 sequence (DNA): TGCGCCAGCAGCACGTCGACCTATAATGAGCAGTTCTTC. Drawing the rest from reference TRBV5-1 and TRBJ2-1, the complete variable domain is KAGVTQTPRYLIKTRGQQVTLSCSPISGHRSVSWYQQTPGQGLQFLFEYFSETQRNKGNFPGRFSGRQFSNSRSEMNVSTLELGDSALYLCASSTSTYNEQFFGPGTRLTVL.

CDR3 bases: TGTGCCAGCAGCAACCCCGGGAGGGGGTCCTACGAGCAGTACTTC. This encodes CASSNPGRGSYEQYF. This chain connects TRBV6-1 to TRBJ2-7, with 8 bases identical to TRBD2. The CDR3 extends over 15 amino acids. Germline CDR1 is MNHNS and CDR2 is SASEGT. With 6 bases clipped from V and 1 base from J, the junction kept 8 bases outside the gene matches.

The chain recombines TRBV13 with TRBJ2-1; TRBD2 aligns across 9 bases. The CDR3 consists of 17 residues. Germline-derived CDR1 and CDR2 are PRHDT and FYEKMQ (reference sequence). J gave up 8 bases and V 0 bases, and 11 bases lay outside the gene matches. CDR3 coding DNA: TGTGCCAGCAGCTTAGGAGTCATTAGCGGGAGTCACGATGAGCAGTTCTTC. This sequence encodes CASSLGVISGSHDEQFF.

This clonotype was found a few times. The chain links TRBV25-1 to TRBJ2-4; 8 bases line up with TRBD1. The junction had 8 bases not matched to a gene; V was cut back by 1 base and J by 15 bases. The CDR3 is 13 residues long. The germline V gene has CDR1 MGHDK and CDR2 SYGVNS. DNA for the CDR3: TGTGCCAGCAGTGAATCGGGGACAGGACGGTCGTACTTC. Translated: CASSESGTGRSYF.

This clonotype was counted many times. This chain connects TRBV3-1 to TRBJ1-4; D perhaps matches TRBD1 (5 bases). V lost 0 bases to trimming and J lost 5 bases, with 13 bases between them. Germline V gene data show CDR1 as LGHDT and CDR2 as YNNKEL (reference sequence). This CDR3 has 16 residues. The CDR3 coding sequence is TGTGCCAGCAGCCAAGAGGGGGGATGGCCCAATGAAAAACTGTTTTTT. Its protein product is CASSQEGGWPNEKLFF.